A selection of T cell receptor beta chains follows, all from one sample in a study of cytomegalovirus exposure and HLA in healthy donors. Profiled with immunoSEQ multiplex PCR; TCRdb holds only in-frame clones, not every one. The sample shows 150,000 to 200,000 clones, about four fifths of them seen only once. Material for sequencing was PBMCs. All receptors derive from a woman aged 18-29 years in good health and CMV-seropositive. CDR3s include the opening cysteine and the closing phenylalanine or tryptophan. The D gene is left open where the match is weak. Expanded clones are given a class, and other clones once, few, many or no size at all.

j_call	d_call	clone_size	v_call	cdr3_nt	cdr3_aa
TRBJ2-5	TRBD2	.	TRBV5-6	TGTGCCAGCAGCCTGGCTAGCGGGGGTGGTGAGACCCAGTACTTC	CASSLASGGGETQYF
TRBJ1-4	TRBD1	.	TRBV6-6	TGTGCCAGCAAAGAGGACAGGGCGGGCGAAAAACTGTTTTTT	CASKEDRAGEKLFF
TRBJ1-1	.	.	TRBV5-1	TGCGCCAGCAGCTGGAGCACTAACAGGGCTCCCGAAGCTTTCTTT	CASSWSTNRAPEAFF
TRBJ2-5	.	.	TRBV19	TGTGCCAGTAGAAGCTCGGGGTCCCCTCAAGAGACCCAGTACTTC	CASRSSGSPQETQYF
TRBJ1-4	TRBD1	few	TRBV5-1	TGCGCCAGCAGCTCGGCGACAGGGTATGAAGAAAAACTGTTTTTT	CASSSATGYEEKLFF
TRBJ2-1	.	.	TRBV7-2	TGTGCCAGCAGCTTAACGGCGGATCGTGAGCAGTTCTTC	CASSLTADREQFF
TRBJ1-3	TRBD1	.	TRBV5-6	TGTGCCAGCAGCTTTCTACGGACAGGTAGCTCTGGAAACACCATATATTTT	CASSFLRTGSSGNTIYF
TRBJ2-7	.	few	TRBV5-1	TGCGCCAGCAGCTTTGACCCCGGCGGGTCCTACGAGCAGTACTTC	CASSFDPGGSYEQYF
TRBJ2-1	TRBD2	once	TRBV14	TGTGCCAGCAGCCAAGCGCCGGGACTAGCGACCAATGAGCAGTTCTTC	CASSQAPGLATNEQFF
TRBJ1-4	TRBD1	once	TRBV5-4	TGTGCCAGCAGCTCAGGATTGGGACAGGGTGAAAAACTGTTTTTT	CASSSGLGQGEKLFF
TRBJ1-1	TRBD1	.	TRBV13	TGTGCCAGCAGCTTAGGGTCCCTCCATTTCCGGACAGGGGGCTATGGAGCTTTCTTT	CASSLGSLHFRTGGYGAFF
TRBJ1-1	.	.	TRBV7-9	TGTGCCGGGGCGGACAAGAACACTGAAGCTTTCTTT	CAGADKNTEAFF
TRBJ1-5	.	.	TRBV7-8	TGTGCCAGCAGCTTAGAACGCCAAGGAGGCAATCAGCCCCAGCATTTT	CASSLERQGGNQPQHF
TRBJ1-1	.	few	TRBV6-1	TGTGCCAGCAGTGAAATCAGGAACACTGAAGCTTTCTTT	CASSEIRNTEAFF
TRBJ1-2	.	.	TRBV7-2	TGTGCCAGCAGCCCGTGGTACCGGGACATACCGTTTGGGGGCTACACCTTC	CASSPWYRDIPFGGYTF
TRBJ2-5	TRBD1	.	TRBV6-4	TGTGCCAGCAGGGAGACAGGGTGGGGTCCAAGGGAGACCCAGTACTTC	CASRETGWGPRETQYF